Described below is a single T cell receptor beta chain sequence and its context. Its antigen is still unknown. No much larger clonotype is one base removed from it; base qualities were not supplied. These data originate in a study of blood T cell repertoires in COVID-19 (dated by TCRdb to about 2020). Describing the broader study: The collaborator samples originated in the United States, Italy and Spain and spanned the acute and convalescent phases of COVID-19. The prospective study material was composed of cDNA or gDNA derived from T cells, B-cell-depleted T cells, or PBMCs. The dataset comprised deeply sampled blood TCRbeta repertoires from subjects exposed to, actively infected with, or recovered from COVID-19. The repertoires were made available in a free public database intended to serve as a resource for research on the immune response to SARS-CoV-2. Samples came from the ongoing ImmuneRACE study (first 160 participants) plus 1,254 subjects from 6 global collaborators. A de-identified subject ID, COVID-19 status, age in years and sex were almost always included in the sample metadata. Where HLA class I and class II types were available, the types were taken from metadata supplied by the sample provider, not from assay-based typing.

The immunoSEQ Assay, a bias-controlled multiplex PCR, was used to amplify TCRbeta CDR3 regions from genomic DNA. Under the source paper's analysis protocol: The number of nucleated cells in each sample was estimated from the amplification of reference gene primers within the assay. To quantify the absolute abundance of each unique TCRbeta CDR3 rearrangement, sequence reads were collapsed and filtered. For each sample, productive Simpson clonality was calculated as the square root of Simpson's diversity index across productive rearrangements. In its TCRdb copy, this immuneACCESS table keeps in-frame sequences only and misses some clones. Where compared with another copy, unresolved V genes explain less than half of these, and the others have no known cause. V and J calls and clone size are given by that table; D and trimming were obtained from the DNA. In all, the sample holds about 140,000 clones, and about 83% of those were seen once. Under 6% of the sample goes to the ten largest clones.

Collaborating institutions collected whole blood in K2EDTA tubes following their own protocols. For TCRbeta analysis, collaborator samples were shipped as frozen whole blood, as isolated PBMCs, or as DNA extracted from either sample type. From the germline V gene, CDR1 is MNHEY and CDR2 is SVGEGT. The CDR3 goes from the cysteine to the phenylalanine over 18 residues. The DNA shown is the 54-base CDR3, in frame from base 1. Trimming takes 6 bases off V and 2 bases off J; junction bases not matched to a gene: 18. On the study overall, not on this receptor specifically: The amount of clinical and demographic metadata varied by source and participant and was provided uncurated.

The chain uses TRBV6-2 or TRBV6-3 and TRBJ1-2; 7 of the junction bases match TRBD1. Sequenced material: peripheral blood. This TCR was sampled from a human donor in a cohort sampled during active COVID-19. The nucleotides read TGTGCCAGCAGCCGAACAGGGGCCCACCCGACAACCAACTATGGCTACACCTTC. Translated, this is CASSRTGAHPTTNYGYTF.